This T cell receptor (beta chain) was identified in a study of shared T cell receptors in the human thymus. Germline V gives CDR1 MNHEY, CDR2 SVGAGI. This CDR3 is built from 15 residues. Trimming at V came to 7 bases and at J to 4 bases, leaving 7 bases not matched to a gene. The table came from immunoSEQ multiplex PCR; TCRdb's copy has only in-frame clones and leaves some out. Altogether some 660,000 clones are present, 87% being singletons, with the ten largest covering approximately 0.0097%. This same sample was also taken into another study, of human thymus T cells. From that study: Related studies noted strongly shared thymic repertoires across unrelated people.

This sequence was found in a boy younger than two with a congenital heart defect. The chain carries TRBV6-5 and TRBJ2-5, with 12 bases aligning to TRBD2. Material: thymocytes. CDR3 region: CASTRLAGEGETQYF. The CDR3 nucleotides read TGTGCCAGCACTCGACTAGCGGGAGAGGGAGAGACCCAGTACTTC.